This TCR beta chain was profiled in a study of blood T cell repertoires in COVID-19. On the study more broadly: Collection of acute and convalescent COVID-19 samples took place in the United States, Italy and Spain.

The V gene's germline CDR1 is SGHNT and CDR2 YYREEE (reference sequence). J was trimmed by 5 bases and V by 1 base; bases with no gene match: 1. The length of the CDR3 is 13 residues. Authors' methods: Estimation of nucleated cell counts was performed using reference gene primer amplification. Profiled with immunoSEQ multiplex PCR; TCRdb holds only in-frame clones, not every one. D and trimming were read from the DNA, whereas the V and J calls and clone size are those reported in that table. The sample consists of over 100,000 clones, 65% to 90% of them appearing once. The clonotype was recovered from a woman aged 80 or over with active or convalescent COVID-19. The genes are TRBV5-4 and TRBJ2-3; 7 bases are a match to TRBD1. Sequencing was performed on peripheral blood. CDR3 residues: CASSLTGVDTQYF. The CDR3 region has the DNA TGTGCCAGCAGCTTGACAGGGGTAGATACGCAGTATTTT. Complete variable domain (other parts from reference TRBV5-4 and TRBJ2-3): ETGVTQSPTHLIKTRGQQVTLRCSSQSGHNTVSWYQQALGQGPQFIFQYYREEENGRGNFPPRFSGLQFPNYSSELNVNALELDDSALYLCASSLTGVDTQYFGPGTRLTVL.